What follows is one TCR beta chain and its context. What it binds is not known. TCRbeta libraries averaged roughly 40,000 productive templates per sample. Clones were read by immunoSEQ multiplex PCR, and TCRdb kept only the in-frame ones, dropping some. The sample includes about 42,000 clones, 80% to 85% of them seen just once. This specimen belongs to a study of STAT3 mutations in large granular lymphocyte leukemia. Study-level points and caveats: Every T-LGLL patient had at least one immunodominant TCRbeta clonotype. After therapy, about 35% of the 18 patients switched clonotypes, all new clones STAT3 wild type.

CDR3 length: 13 residues. Per germline, CDR1 LGHNA and CDR2 YSLEER. The ends were cut back, 4 bases at V and 1 base at J, with 6 bases in the middle. The sequence came from a human donor with T large granular lymphocyte leukemia. Some clones in this sample may be carry-over from other donors' samples. The sample taken for sequencing was PBMCs. The rearrangement joins TRBV4-3 to TRBJ2-3; D gene unclear. This chain's CDR3 is CASSLSRTDTQYF. In DNA form, the CDR3 reads TGCGCCAGCAGCCTCTCCCGCACAGATACGCAGTATTTT.